This TCR beta chain originates from a study of T cell responses to AZD1222 COVID-19 vaccine. Looking at the study overall: It was second doses at about 4 or about 12 weeks that were pooled. Study observations and caveats: The donors showed a predominance of white British ancestry and of females, with possible underestimation of clonal diversity. Only six individuals given AZD1222 were seropositive at baseline. Distributed over spike, vaccine-associated CD4 TCRs predominated at 160-218 and 743-854.

The length of the CDR3 is 16 residues. V lost 8 bases to trimming and J lost 0 bases, with 19 bases between them. The V gene's germline CDR1 is LNHDA and CDR2 SQIVND (reference sequence). Profiling relied on immunoSEQ multiplex PCR, and the TCRdb table lists in-frame clones only, not all of them. The sample consists of 75,000 to 95,000 clones, roughly 85% of them appearing once. Remarks on this clone: Its specificity is unknown.

This sample comprised peripheral blood, obtained on day 0 of AZD1222 vaccination. The chain links TRBV19 to TRBJ1-1, with D possibly being TRBD1 (5 bases). The receptor's source is an adult in good health. The CDR3 region has the DNA TGTGCCAGTGGAAATACCGGGCGGGGGGTGAACACTGAAGCTTTCTTT. It yields the protein CASGNTGRGVNTEAFF.